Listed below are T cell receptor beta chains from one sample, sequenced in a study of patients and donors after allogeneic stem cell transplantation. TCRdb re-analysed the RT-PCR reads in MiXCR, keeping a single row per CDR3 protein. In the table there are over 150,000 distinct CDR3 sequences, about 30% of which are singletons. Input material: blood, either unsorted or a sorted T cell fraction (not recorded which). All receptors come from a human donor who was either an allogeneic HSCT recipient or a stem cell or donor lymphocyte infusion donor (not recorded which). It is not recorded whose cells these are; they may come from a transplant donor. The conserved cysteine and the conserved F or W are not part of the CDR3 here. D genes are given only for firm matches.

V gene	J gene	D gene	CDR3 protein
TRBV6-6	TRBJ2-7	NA	ASSYGGYSGDSYEQY
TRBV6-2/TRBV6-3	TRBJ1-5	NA	ASSYADQPQH
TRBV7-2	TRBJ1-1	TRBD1	ASSQGVSAEAF
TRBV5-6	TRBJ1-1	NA	ASSLARRVIMRAEAF
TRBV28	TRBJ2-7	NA	ASSLRGRDLEQY
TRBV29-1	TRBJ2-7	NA	SVEKTNSYEQY
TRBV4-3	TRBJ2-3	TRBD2	ASSVGGSDTQY
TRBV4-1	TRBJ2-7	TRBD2	ASSPTSGSSYEQY
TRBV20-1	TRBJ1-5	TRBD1	SARDWARGNQPQH
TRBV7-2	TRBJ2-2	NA	ASSLDSGKLF
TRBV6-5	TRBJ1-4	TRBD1	ASSYSRQGGEKLF
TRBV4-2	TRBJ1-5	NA	ASSPSGLDQPQH
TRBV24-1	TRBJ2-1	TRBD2	ATSDPPGTRNNEQF
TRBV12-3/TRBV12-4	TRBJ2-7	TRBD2	ASSLGGLAAVGEQY
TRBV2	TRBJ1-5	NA	ASSEWEVSAINQPQH
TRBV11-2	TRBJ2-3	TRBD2	ASSLGGRDTQY
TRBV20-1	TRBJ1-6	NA	SAREGLAPDSPLH
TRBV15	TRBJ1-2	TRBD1	ATEGQGAGGYT
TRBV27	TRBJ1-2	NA	ASSSYRAGYGYT
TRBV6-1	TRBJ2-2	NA	ASSDGLAGELF
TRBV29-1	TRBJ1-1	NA	SAWGVMNTEAF
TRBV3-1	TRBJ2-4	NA	ASSRREPEDIQY
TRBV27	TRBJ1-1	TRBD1	ASSSPHRGSGTEAF
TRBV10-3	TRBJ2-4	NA	AISETGTAKNIQY
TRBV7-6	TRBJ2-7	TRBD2	ASTRLAGGSYEQY
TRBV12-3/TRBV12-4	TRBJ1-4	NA	ASSLTPTNEKLF
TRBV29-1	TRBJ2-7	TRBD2	SVASPTSTYEQY
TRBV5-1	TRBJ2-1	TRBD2	ASSLEGTSGREDEQF
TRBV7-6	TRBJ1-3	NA	ASSPDLDRWAGNTIY
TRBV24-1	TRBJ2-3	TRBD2	ATSDRTSGTDTQY
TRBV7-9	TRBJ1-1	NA	ASSLPGRTEAF
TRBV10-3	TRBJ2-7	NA	AIREGRGTSSSYEQY
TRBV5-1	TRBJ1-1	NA	ASTDDSEAF
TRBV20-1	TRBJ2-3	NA	SAPTPSSTDTQY
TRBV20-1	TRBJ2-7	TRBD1	SARIDRGSYEQY
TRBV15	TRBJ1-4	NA	ATSRPPGAEEKLF
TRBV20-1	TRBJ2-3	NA	SARDWSGVLTLDTQY
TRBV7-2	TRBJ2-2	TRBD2	ASSFSGSTGELF
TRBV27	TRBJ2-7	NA	ASSPGLSYEQY
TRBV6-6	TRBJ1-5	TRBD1	ASNRPGQGGNQPQH
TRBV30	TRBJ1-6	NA	AWRGQGISPLH
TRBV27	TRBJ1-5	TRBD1	ASAGQAEDQPQH
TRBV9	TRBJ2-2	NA	ASSPSGFTGELF
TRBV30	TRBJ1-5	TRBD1	AWSLDRGVTNQPQH
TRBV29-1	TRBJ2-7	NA	SVVPDNSFYEQY
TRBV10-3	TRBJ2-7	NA	AISATGEFHEQY
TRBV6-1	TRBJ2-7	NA	ASTKGREAYEQY
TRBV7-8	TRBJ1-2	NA	ASIDPGPNGYT
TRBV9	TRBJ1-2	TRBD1	AGSVGGGGGYT
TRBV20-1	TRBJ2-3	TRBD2	SASTTSGTPVTDTQY
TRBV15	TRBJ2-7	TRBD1	ATSRDLGTGFGYEQY
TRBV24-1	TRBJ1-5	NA	ATQATSNQPQH
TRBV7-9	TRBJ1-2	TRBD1	ASSSMTGGGSYGYT
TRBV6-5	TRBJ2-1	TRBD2	ASRAGTSGNNEQF
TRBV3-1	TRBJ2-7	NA	ASTQTTVSYEQY
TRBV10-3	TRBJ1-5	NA	AISESAPGPEPQH
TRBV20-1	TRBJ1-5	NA	SAHRRNQPQH
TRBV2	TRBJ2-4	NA	ASGSSSAKNIQY